Listed below are T cell receptor beta chains from one sample, sequenced in a study of T cells in tuberculosis. Measured with immunoSEQ multiplex PCR; TCRdb has only the in-frame clones, and not every one. The sample consists of about 22,000 clones, more than 95% of them appearing once. Material: PBMCs. These receptor sequences come from a donor aged 10 to 29 with latent tuberculosis or without tuberculosis infection. The CDR3 runs from the conserved cysteine through the conserved F or W. A D gene is named only where the DNA matches it firmly. For some rows the clone size is stated as once, few or many, or as a class when expanded; others skip it.

J,D,size,V,CDR3,DNA
TRBJ1-2,.,.,TRBV30,CAWLPDRFVNYGYTF,TGTGCCTGGTTACCTGACAGGTTTGTCAACTATGGCTACACCTTC
TRBJ2-7,.,.,TRBV27,CASRQNGYEQYF,TGTGCCAGCAGGCAAAACGGCTACGAGCAGTACTTC
TRBJ1-5,TRBD1,.,TRBV27,CASSPLGGGRQPQHF,TGTGCCAGCAGCCCCTTAGGGGGCGGACGGCAGCCCCAGCATTTT
TRBJ1-2,.,.,TRBV7-2,CASSPQGIANYGYTF,TGTGCCAGCAGCCCCCAGGGTATCGCTAACTATGGCTACACCTTC
TRBJ2-7,TRBD2,once,TRBV11-2,CASSPIRPSGGRRLYEQYF,TGTGCCAGCAGCCCCATCCGGCCTAGCGGGGGAAGAAGATTATACGAGCAGTACTTC
TRBJ1-2,TRBD1,.,TRBV30,CAWQTPTGNYGYTF,TGTGCCTGGCAAACACCGACAGGGAACTATGGCTACACCTTC
TRBJ1-1,TRBD1,once,TRBV15,CATSRSGTVNTEAFF,TGTGCCACCAGCAGATCCGGGACAGTGAACACTGAAGCTTTCTTT
TRBJ2-7,.,.,TRBV19,CASSPNPGLAVGEQYF,TGTGCCAGTAGTCCGAACCCGGGACTTGCTGTTGGCGAGCAGTACTTC
TRBJ2-3,TRBD2,.,TRBV5-6,CASNTGTSGSTDTQYF,TGTGCCAGTAACACCGGGACTAGCGGGAGTACAGATACGCAGTATTTT
TRBJ1-2,.,.,TRBV5-4,CASSFRGGYGYTF,TGTGCCAGCAGCTTCCGGGGGGGCTATGGCTACACCTTC
TRBJ2-1,TRBD1,.,TRBV6-1,CATFRAGGSNEQFF,TGTGCCACCTTCCGGGCAGGGGGATCCAATGAGCAGTTCTTC
TRBJ1-1,TRBD1,once,TRBV10-2,CASSQGVQLTEAFF,TGCGCCAGCAGTCAGGGGGTACAACTCACTGAAGCTTTCTTT
TRBJ1-2,.,.,TRBV7-2,CASSLGQLFGYTF,TGTGCCAGCAGCTTAGGACAGTTGTTCGGCTACACCTTC
TRBJ2-7,TRBD2,.,TRBV11-2,CASSNIAGRASYEQYF,TGTGCCAGCAGCAACATAGCGGGGAGGGCTTCCTACGAGCAGTACTTC
TRBJ1-1,.,.,TRBV9,CASSVGGEVTEAFF,TGTGCCAGCAGCGTAGGGGGCGAGGTCACTGAAGCTTTCTTT
TRBJ1-2,TRBD1,once,TRBV19,CASSISLRQGSYGYTF,TGTGCCAGTAGTATAAGTTTGAGACAGGGGTCCTATGGCTACACCTTC
TRBJ1-4,.,.,TRBV4-1,CASSHLGDGGGEKLFF,TGCGCCAGCAGCCATCTGGGGGATGGGGGAGGTGAAAAACTGTTTTTT
TRBJ2-7,TRBD2,once,TRBV27,CASSLAGVTYEQYF,TGTGCCAGCAGTTTAGCGGGAGTTACGTACGAGCAGTACTTC
TRBJ1-6,TRBD1,.,TRBV5-6,CASRWGQGLYNSPLHF,TGTGCCAGCAGGTGGGGACAGGGGCTATATAATTCACCCCTCCACTTT
TRBJ2-1,.,once,TRBV7-8,CASSLGVVTVLYNEQFF,TGTGCCAGCAGCTTAGGGGTGGTGACAGTCCTTTACAATGAGCAGTTCTTC
TRBJ2-5,.,.,TRBV9,CASRRRTALQETQYF,TGTGCCAGCAGAAGACGGACAGCCCTCCAAGAGACCCAGTACTTC
TRBJ2-5,.,.,TRBV5-1,CASNFNPQETQYF,TGCGCCAGCAACTTCAATCCCCAAGAGACCCAGTACTTC
TRBJ1-1,TRBD1,.,TRBV7-3,CASSLRGGAGTEAFF,TGTGCCAGCAGCTTAAGAGGGGGCGCGGGGACTGAAGCTTTCTTT
TRBJ2-1,TRBD1,.,TRBV6-1,CASSRQGWNNEQFF,TGTGCCAGCAGCAGACAGGGGTGGAACAATGAGCAGTTCTTC